A selection of T cell receptor beta chains follows, all from one sample in a study of blood T cell repertoires in COVID-19. Clones were read by immunoSEQ multiplex PCR, and TCRdb kept only the in-frame ones, dropping some. The repertoire consists of some 180,000 clones, with around 81% occurring once and the leading ten covering 11%. The sample was peripheral blood. These receptors were collected from a woman between 35 and 50 years old with COVID-19, enrolled during active disease. Both conserved end residues are part of each CDR3. Fields, in order: clone size, V gene, D gene, J gene, CDR3 length, CDR3 protein, CDR3 DNA. D genes are given only for firm matches. Only some rows state a clone size, as once, few, many or a class for expanded clones.

>NA|TRBV15|NA|TRBJ1-4|14
CATSRGSGEEKLFF
TGTGCCACCAGCAGAGGATCAGGGGAAGAAAAACTGTTTTTT
>NA|TRBV27|NA|TRBJ1-1|15
CASSLSRGGLGEAFF
TGTGCCAGCAGTTTATCTCGCGGGGGATTGGGTGAAGCTTTCTTT
>once|TRBV25-1|NA|TRBJ1-2|14
CASSEFVTGSGYTF
TGTGCCAGCAGTGAATTCGTAACAGGGTCTGGCTACACCTTC
>once|TRBV19|TRBD2|TRBJ2-2|15
CASSDSGRATGELFF
TGTGCCAGTAGTGATAGCGGGAGGGCCACCGGGGAGCTGTTTTTT
>once|TRBV7-3|NA|TRBJ2-1|13
CASSFSGFDEQFF
TGTGCCAGCAGCTTTTCGGGATTCGATGAGCAGTTCTTC
>NA|TRBV28|TRBD1|TRBJ1-3|19
CASSLSLGDRGKAGNTIYF
TGTGCCAGCAGTTTATCCCTGGGGGACAGGGGCAAGGCTGGAAACACCATATATTTT
>NA|TRBV7-3|TRBD2|TRBJ2-7|15
CASSRQSGGTYEQYF
TGTGCCAGCAGCCGACAATCGGGGGGGACCTACGAGCAGTACTTC
>NA|TRBV15|TRBD1|TRBJ1-1|16
CATSREQTGVGTEAFF
TGTGCCACCAGCAGAGAACAAACAGGGGTCGGCACTGAAGCTTTCTTT
>NA|TRBV6-5|TRBD1|TRBJ1-2|13
CASRGTANYGYTF
TGTGCCAGCAGGGGGACAGCTAACTATGGCTACACCTTC
>NA|TRBV2|TRBD1|TRBJ1-6|14
CASSTDRGHSPLHF
TGTGCCAGCAGCACCGACAGGGGGCATTCACCCCTCCACTTT
>NA|TRBV28|NA|TRBJ1-2|17
CASSITYYRASYSGYTF
TGTGCCAGCAGTATTACATACTACAGGGCAAGTTACTCTGGCTACACCTTC
>few|TRBV5-6|TRBD1|TRBJ1-6|15
CASSTEVRGLSPLHF
TGTGCCAGCAGCACGGAGGTCAGGGGGCTTTCACCCCTCCACTTT
>NA|TRBV18|TRBD2|TRBJ2-3|14
CASGLAGVTDTQYF
TGTGCCTCGGGACTAGCGGGAGTTACAGATACGCAGTATTTT
>NA|TRBV7-6|NA|TRBJ2-1|15
CASSLETGFYNEQFF
TGTGCCAGCAGCTTAGAGACCGGGTTCTACAATGAGCAGTTCTTC
>NA|TRBV2|NA|TRBJ1-3|17
CAVSPGGGASSGNTIYF
TGTGCCGTCTCCCCCGGGGGAGGGGCGTCCTCTGGAAACACCATATATTTT
>once|TRBV7-3|TRBD2|TRBJ2-3|15
CASSRAGGLTDTQYF
TGTGCCAGCAGCAGAGCGGGGGGGCTAACAGATACGCAGTATTTT
>once|TRBV29-1|TRBD1|TRBJ1-2|12
CSAGDSGGGYTF
TGCAGCGCAGGGGACAGCGGCGGTGGCTACACCTTC
>NA|TRBV7-2|TRBD2|TRBJ2-5|14
CASSLAGLIETQYF
TGTGCCAGCAGCTTAGCGGGACTAATAGAGACCCAGTACTTC
>NA|TRBV25-1|TRBD1|TRBJ1-6|15
CASSERGQGNSPLHF
TGTGCCAGCAGTGAGAGGGGACAGGGGAATTCACCCCTCCACTTT
>NA|TRBV27|NA|TRBJ2-1|14
CASSLWDTYNEQFF
TGTGCCAGCAGTTTATGGGACACCTACAATGAGCAGTTCTTC
>NA|TRBV19|NA|TRBJ1-1|14
CASIPGLRNTEAFF
TGTGCCAGTATCCCAGGCCTACGGAACACTGAAGCTTTCTTT
>NA|TRBV7-9|NA|TRBJ2-5|15
CASSGVSRGTGTQYF
TGTGCCAGCAGCGGTGTCAGTCGGGGAACGGGGACCCAGTACTTC
>NA|TRBV19|NA|TRBJ2-7|13
CASSEADYYEQYF
TGTGCCAGTAGTGAAGCAGACTACTACGAGCAGTACTTC
>NA|TRBV2|TRBD2|TRBJ2-7|14
CASSGTSGMYEQYF
TGTGCCAGCAGTGGAACTAGCGGGATGTACGAGCAGTACTTC
>NA|TRBV18|TRBD1|TRBJ1-3|17
CASSPLRDRGAGNTIYF
TGTGCCAGCTCACCACTTCGGGACAGGGGAGCTGGAAACACCATATATTTT
>NA|TRBV18|NA|TRBJ1-2|14
CASSPPEVNYGYTF
TGTGCCAGCTCACCACCCGAGGTTAACTATGGCTACACCTTC
>few|TRBV7-2|NA|TRBJ2-7|15
CASSSSRGKSYEQYF
TGTGCCAGCAGCTCATCTAGGGGCAAATCCTACGAGCAGTACTTC
>once|TRBV7-9|NA|TRBJ2-7|13
CASSPRGSYEQYF
TGTGCCAGCAGCCCAAGGGGAAGTTACGAGCAGTACTTC
>NA|TRBV11-1|NA|TRBJ2-2|17
CASSLALARQSTGELFF
TGTGCCAGCAGCTTAGCTCTAGCCCGCCAGAGCACCGGGGAGCTGTTTTTT
>NA|TRBV4-1|NA|TRBJ2-3|18
CASSHNQGGGLRTDTQYF
TGCGCCAGCAGCCATAACCAAGGGGGGGGGCTTCGCACAGATACGCAGTATTTT
>few|TRBV6-6|NA|TRBJ1-2|12
CASSPTEYGYTF
TGTGCCAGCAGTCCGACTGAGTATGGCTACACCTTC
>NA|TRBV6-5|NA|TRBJ2-6|16
CASSYSELSGANVLTF
TGTGCCAGCAGTTACTCGGAGCTCTCTGGGGCCAACGTCCTGACTTTC
>NA|TRBV21-1|NA|TRBJ2-7|11
CASSPTYEQYF
TGTGCCAGCAGCCCCACCTACGAGCAGTACTTC
>NA|TRBV6-5|NA|TRBJ2-1|12
CASRAAYNEQFF
TGTGCCAGCAGGGCAGCCTACAATGAGCAGTTCTTC
>NA|TRBV9|NA|TRBJ1-1|13
CASRRTENTEAFF
TGTGCCAGCAGGAGGACAGAGAACACTGAAGCTTTCTTT
>few|TRBV6-1|NA|TRBJ2-5|17
CASSEDQAVGSLGTQYF
TGTGCCAGCAGTGAAGACCAGGCCGTTGGGTCGCTCGGGACCCAGTACTTC
>NA|TRBV5-1|NA|TRBJ2-2|16
CASSLNGRGVGRELFF
TGCGCCAGCAGCTTGAACGGGAGAGGCGTGGGTCGGGAGCTGTTTTTT
>NA|TRBV15|NA|TRBJ2-1|15
CATSRAGSFYNEQFF
TGTGCCACCAGCAGAGCGGGTAGCTTCTACAATGAGCAGTTCTTC
>NA|TRBV6-5|NA|TRBJ2-3|12
CASIQFPDTQYF
TGTGCCAGCATACAGTTTCCAGATACGCAGTATTTT
>NA|TRBV30|NA|TRBJ1-2|13
CAWSTGINYGYTF
TGTGCCTGGAGTACGGGGATTAACTATGGCTACACCTTC
>NA|TRBV5-1|TRBD1|TRBJ1-5|15
CASSSGTGGDQPQHF
TGCGCCAGCAGCTCAGGGACAGGGGGCGATCAGCCCCAGCATTTT